Here is one TCR beta chain with its context. These data are taken from a study of blood T cell repertoires in COVID-19. The CDR3 has 15 residues. The junction had 7 bases not matched to a gene; V was cut back by 5 bases and J by 4 bases. Germline V gene data show CDR1 as MNHEY and CDR2 as SMNVEV (reference sequence). The repertoire was sequenced with immunoSEQ multiplex PCR; TCRdb's copy has only in-frame clones and lacks some. This repertoire shows around 250,000 clones, around 87% found once; its top ten account for approximately 1.7%. Researchers sorted participants into cohorts using their self-reported clinical history.

The sequence came from a woman aged 45-65 years who had recovered from COVID-19. The sequenced sample was PBMCs or T cells enriched from blood (not recorded which). The rearrangement joins TRBV27 to TRBJ2-1, with 8 bases aligning to TRBD2. The CDR3 bases are TGTGCCAGCAGTCACGGGGTAGCGGGATACAATGAGCAGTTCTTC. This translates into CASSHGVAGYNEQFF.